Described below is a single T cell receptor beta chain sequence and its context. The data were obtained in a study of blood T cell repertoires in COVID-19. Study details: Acute and convalescent COVID-19 samples came from the United States, Italy and Spain. Nucleic acid was either cDNA or gDNA, and it came from T cells, B-cell-depleted T cells, or PBMCs.

CDR3 length: 14 amino acids. From germline, CDR1 is MDHEN and CDR2 SYDVKM. V lost 5 bases and J lost 5, with 12 bases in between. Original data processing: Cell counts per sample came from amplifying reference gene primers. TCRdb's table, derived via immunoSEQ multiplex PCR, lists solely in-frame clones and lacks some. Clonal size and the V and J genes are those of that table, whereas D and trimming came from the DNA. The profile shows some 120,000 clones, around 85% of them singletons. Material for sequencing was peripheral blood. This sequence was found in a man aged 25 to 40 with COVID-19, enrolled during active disease. V and J are TRBV28 and TRBJ2-2; D may be TRBD2 (5 bases). In DNA form, the CDR3 reads TGTGCCAGCAGTCGAGCGGTTGGGACCGGGGAGCTGTTTTTT. As protein: CASSRAVGTGELFF.